This T cell receptor beta chain was recovered during a study of T cell responses to AZD1222 COVID-19 vaccine. This clone was counted a few times. From germline, CDR1 is SGHRS and CDR2 YFSETQ. Trimming took 5 bases from V and 0 from J, leaving 12 bases between them. The CDR3 is made up of 15 amino acids. The table came from immunoSEQ multiplex PCR; TCRdb's copy has only in-frame clones and leaves some out. The sample gives about 97,000 clones, 85% to 90% of which show up once; 5% is in the top ten. The origin of this receptor is an adult in good health. The chain is built from TRBV5-1 and TRBJ2-1; D is undetermined. The starting material was peripheral blood, obtained on day 0 of AZD1222 vaccination. CDR3 in DNA: TGCGCCAGCAGAACTCTAGGTAGCTCCTACAATGAGCAGTTCTTC. This translates into CASRTLGSSYNEQFF.